The 31 T cell receptor beta chains below were found in one sample sequenced in a study of PD-1 blockade in classical Hodgkin lymphoma. Documented time point: cycle 4 day 1 (C4D1), after less than 7 weeks of nivolumab. All trial patients relapsed after autologous stem cell transplantation. Profiled with immunoSEQ multiplex PCR; TCRdb holds only in-frame clones, not every one. Found here are tens of thousands of clones, 91% of them singletons; the top ten hold approximately 10%. The starting material was peripheral blood mononuclear cells (PBMCs), obtained before the fourth cycle of nivolumab. Receptor source: a human donor with classical Hodgkin lymphoma.

This chain connects TRBV7-2 to TRBJ2-3, with 11 bases fitting TRBD2. V lost 5 bases, J lost 1 base, and 11 bases stayed unmatched. The CDR3 is 18 amino acids. The germline V gene has CDR1 SGHTA and CDR2 FQGNSA. In DNA, the CDR3 is TGTGCCAGCAGCCGAACTAGCGGGGGTTATTTAGGCACAGATACGCAGTATTTT. Protein product: CASSRTSGGYLGTDTQYF. The whole variable domain, remainder taken from reference TRBV7-2 and TRBJ2-3, is GAGVSQSPSNKVTEKGKDVELRCDPISGHTALYWYRQSLGQGLEFLIYFQGNSAPDKSGLPSDRFSAERTGGSVSTLTIQRTQQEDSAVYLCASSRTSGGYLGTDTQYFGPGTRLTVL.

The chain couples TRBV7-9 to TRBJ2-7; no definite D call. Germline-derived CDR1 and CDR2 are SEHNR and FQNEAQ (reference sequence). The CDR3 spans 16 residues. V shed 5 bases and J shed 3 bases, with 20 bases lying between them. CDR3 DNA: TGTGCCAGCAGCCACCTCGCGGACGCACGATTCTACGAGCAGTACTTC. Amino acids: CASSHLADARFYEQYF. The full variable domain, completed using reference TRBV7-9 and TRBJ2-7, is DTGVSQNPRHKITKRGQNVTFRCDPISEHNRLYWYRQTLGQGPEFLTYFQNEAQLEKSRLLSDRFSAERPKGSFSTLEIQRTEQGDSAMYLCASSHLADARFYEQYFGPGTRLTVT.

This clone occurred a few times. The CDR3 sequence: CASSFGSGTQPQHF. CDR3 sequence (DNA): TGTGCCAGCAGCTTTGGGTCAGGGACTCAGCCCCAGCATTTT. This chain links TRBV7-9 with TRBJ1-5, with D tentatively TRBD1 (5 bases). Trimming removed 3 bases from V and 6 bases from J, with 12 bases in between. From germline, CDR1 is SEHNR and CDR2 FQNEAQ (reference sequence). The CDR3 consists of 14 residues.

This chain links TRBV5-4 with TRBJ2-1; perhaps TRBD1 as D (6 bases). This CDR3 comprises 15 residues. Trimming took 7 bases from V and 4 from J, leaving 18 bases between them. The germline V gene encodes CDR1 SGHNT and CDR2 YYREEE (reference sequence). CDR3 DNA: TGTGCCAGCTATGGGGACAATGGGGGATACAATGAGCAGTTCTTC. Amino acid sequence: CASYGDNGGYNEQFF.

J is TRBJ1-3 and V is TRBV27; D unclear. Germline V gene data show CDR1 as MNHEY and CDR2 as SMNVEV (reference sequence). V was pared by 8 bases and J by 0 bases, with 8 bases between. The CDR3 has 13 residues. CDR3 sequence reads: CASGVLSGNTIYF. CDR3 in DNA: TGTGCCAGCGGAGTCCTCTCTGGAAACACCATATATTTT.

The chain recombines TRBV30 with TRBJ2-5; D is unclear. V dropped 0 bases and J dropped 1 base, with 12 bases sitting between them. This CDR3 region has 15 residues. In germline, CDR1 is GTSNPN, CDR2 SVGIG (reference sequence). The CDR3 loop reads CAWSVGFGPQETQYF. CDR3 coding DNA: TGTGCCTGGAGTGTAGGGTTTGGTCCCCAAGAGACCCAGTACTTC. Combining the CDR3 with reference TRBV30 and TRBJ2-5 gives the whole variable domain SQTIHQWPATLVQPVGSPLSLECTVEGTSNPNLYWYRQAAGRGLQLLFYSVGIGQISSEVPQNLSASRPQDRQFILSSKKLLLSDSGFYLCAWSVGFGPQETQYFGPGTRLLVL.

This sequence joins TRBV29-1 and TRBJ2-1, with TRBD2 identical over 10 bases. This CDR3 comprises 16 residues. CDR1 SQVTM and CDR2 ANQGSEA come from the germline V gene. The V and J ends lost 4 bases and 0 bases, in that order; junction bases with no gene match: 6. The CDR3 region is CSVGGLAAISYNEQFF. The CDR3 bases are TGCAGCGTTGGTGGACTAGCGGCTATCTCCTACAATGAGCAGTTCTTC.

This chain uses TRBV10-2 with TRBJ1-1; weak D call: TRBD1 (5 bases). With 3 bases removed from V and 1 base from J, the gap between germline ends came to 12 bases. The CDR3 runs to 15 residues. Germline CDR1 WSHSY, CDR2 SAAADI. CDR3 loop: CASSDLGQENTEAFF. For the CDR3, the DNA is TGCGCCAGCAGTGATTTAGGACAAGAGAACACTGAAGCTTTCTTT.

This chain uses TRBV7-6 with TRBJ2-5, with D hard to call. Germline CDR1 and CDR2: SGHVS and FNYEAQ. The CDR3 sequence is 13 residues long. V shed 1 base and J shed 4 bases, with 7 bases lying between them. The CDR3 spells CASSLEPTETQYF. The CDR3 nucleotides are TGTGCCAGCAGCTTAGAGCCAACAGAGACCCAGTACTTC.

The chain combines TRBV9 with TRBJ2-1; the match to TRBD2 covers 7 bases. CDR3 length: 15 amino acids. The germline V gene encodes CDR1 SGDLS and CDR2 YYNGEE. The V and J ends lost 0 bases and 1 base, in that order; junction bases with no gene match: 1. In DNA, the CDR3 is TGTGCCAGCAGCGTAGTCGGGGGGTCCTACAATGAGCAGTTCTTC. This sequence encodes CASSVVGGSYNEQFF.

V usage is TRBV30 and J usage is TRBJ1-1, with D possibly matching TRBD1 (5 bases). CDR3 length: 15 residues. V lost 0 bases to trimming and J lost 11 bases, with 22 bases between them. Germline CDR1 GTSNPN, CDR2 SVGIG (reference sequence). CDR3 sequence reads: CAWSVGGGLRGSAFF. Here the CDR3 DNA reads TGTGCCTGGAGTGTCGGGGGAGGGCTCAGAGGTTCGGCTTTCTTT. Full variable domain (missing parts from reference TRBV30 and TRBJ1-1): SQTIHQWPATLVQPVGSPLSLECTVEGTSNPNLYWYRQAAGRGLQLLFYSVGIGQISSEVPQNLSASRPQDRQFILSSKKLLLSDSGFYLCAWSVGGGLRGSAFFGQGTRLTVV.

V is TRBV4-2 and J is TRBJ1-4; D unclear. Trimming removed 4 bases from V and 4 bases from J, with 10 bases in between. There are 14 residues in the CDR3. In germline, CDR1 is LGHNA, CDR2 YNFKEQ. The CDR3 is CASSPRVFNEKLFF. The DNA for the CDR3 is TGTGCCAGCAGCCCGAGGGTCTTTAATGAAAAACTGTTTTTT.

The chain joins TRBV13 to TRBJ2-1; 13 bases line up with TRBD2. The junction had 8 bases not matched to a gene; V was cut back by 4 bases and J by 8 bases. Germline V CDR1 and CDR2: PRHDT, FYEKMQ (reference sequence). The CDR3 is 16 residues long. CDR3 DNA sequence: TGTGCCAGCAGCTCCACAACTAGCGGGGGGGCAGATGAGCAGTTCTTC. Translated, it gives CASSSTTSGGADEQFF.

This clone is medium-sized within its sample. This chain uses TRBV6-5 with TRBJ2-1, with TRBD2 matching over 10 bases. Germline-derived CDR1 and CDR2 are MNHEY and SVGAGI. Trimming at V came to 4 bases and at J to 2 bases, leaving 5 bases not matched to a gene. The CDR3 contains 16 residues. The CDR3, as DNA: TGTGCCAGCAGTTTGACGAGCGGGGGGGCCTACAATGAGCAGTTCTTC. Translation gives CASSLTSGGAYNEQFF.

This chain uses TRBV6-5 with TRBJ2-7, with D uncertain. Trimming took off 5 bases at V and 2 bases at J, with 13 bases between the two ends. The CDR3 runs 14 residues. The germline V gene encodes CDR1 MNHEY and CDR2 SVGAGI. The CDR3 coding sequence is TGTGCCAGCAGTCTAGAGGCAGGTCCCTACGAGCAGTACTTC. It yields the protein CASSLEAGPYEQYF.

V is TRBV30 and J is TRBJ2-7; D not certain. The germline V and J ends were trimmed by 3 bases and 3 bases, with 9 bases remaining between them. The CDR3 runs 12 residues. Germline V CDR1 and CDR2: GTSNPN, SVGIG (reference sequence). In nucleotides, the CDR3 is TGTGCCTGGAGGGCGACTTACTACGAGCAGTACTTC. Encoded protein: CAWRATYYEQYF.

The chain employs TRBV19 and TRBJ2-5; D could derive from TRBD1 or TRBD2 (6 bases each). This CDR3 has 13 residues. Between the trimmed V and J ends, which lost 2 bases and 4 bases, there was a span of 8 bases. Germline CDR1 is LNHDA and CDR2 is SQIVND (reference sequence). CDR3 in amino acids: CASSISGAETQYF. As DNA, the CDR3 is TGTGCCAGTAGTATATCGGGGGCAGAGACCCAGTACTTC.

The rearrangement uses TRBV2 and TRBJ1-1; TRBD1 is a possible D gene (5 bases). Germline values: CDR1 SNHLY, CDR2 FYNNEI. CDR3 length: 15 residues. V shed 5 bases and J shed 5 bases, with 18 bases lying between them. CDR3 loop: CASSTRDWVQTEAFF. CDR3 DNA: TGTGCCAGCAGTACCCGGGACTGGGTCCAGACTGAAGCTTTCTTT. Looking up the rest from reference TRBV2 and TRBJ1-1 gives the full variable domain: EPEVTQTPSHQVTQMGQEVILRCVPISNHLYFYWYRQILGQKVEFLVSFYNNEISEKSEIFDDQFSVERPDGSNFTLKIRSTKLEDSAMYFCASSTRDWVQTEAFFGQGTRLTVV.

This sequence joins TRBV29-1 and TRBJ2-1; D call uncertain. CDR3 size: 14 residues. Germline-derived CDR1 and CDR2 are SQVTM and ANQGSEA. V was pared by 3 bases and J by 1 base, with 10 bases between. CDR3 nucleotides: TGCAGCGTTGATCGGTCGCCGTCCTACAATGAGCAGTTCTTC. It codes for CSVDRSPSYNEQFF.

V and J are TRBV2 and TRBJ1-2; 7 positions match TRBD1. The junction had 5 bases not matched to a gene; V was cut back by 10 bases and J by 6 bases. Germline assignment: CDR1 SNHLY and CDR2 FYNNEI. The CDR3 sequence is 11 residues long. The CDR3 region is CAIAGGNGYTF. The CDR3 DNA reads as TGTGCCATCGCAGGGGGGAATGGCTACACCTTC. The complete variable domain, with remaining parts taken from reference TRBV2 and TRBJ1-2, reads EPEVTQTPSHQVTQMGQEVILRCVPISNHLYFYWYRQILGQKVEFLVSFYNNEISEKSEIFDDQFSVERPDGSNFTLKIRSTKLEDSAMYFCAIAGGNGYTFGSGTRLTVV.

The sample holds one count of this clone. This chain uses TRBV6-5 with TRBJ1-5; D gene uncertain. V dropped 5 bases and J dropped 0 bases, with 11 bases sitting between them. The germline gives CDR1 MNHEY, CDR2 SVGAGI. This CDR3 spans 15 amino acids. CDR3 in DNA: TGTGCCAGCAGTCCCCGACGTTATAGCAATCAGCCCCAGCATTTT. Protein sequence: CASSPRRYSNQPQHF.

The V call is TRBV7-9, the J call TRBJ2-7, with 7 bases identical to TRBD1. The CDR3 has 14 residues. V dropped 4 bases and J dropped 9; count of bases not matched to a gene: 12. CDR1 and CDR2 from the germline V gene are SEHNR and FQNEAQ (reference sequence). DNA for the CDR3: TGTGCCAGCAGCTCCCAAGGACAGGCCTTTCGGCAGTACTTC. This encodes CASSSQGQAFRQYF.

The genes are TRBV7-8 and TRBJ1-1; D gene unclear. The length of the CDR3 is 13 residues. The V end was cut by 4 bases, the J end by 1 base, with 7 bases between. Germline CDR1 SGHVS, CDR2 FQNEAQ. This CDR3 reads CASSSSGNTEAFF. DNA for the CDR3: TGTGCCAGCAGCTCCTCAGGGAACACTGAAGCTTTCTTT.

CDR3 sequence: CASSSPGTELGPDTQYF. In nucleotides, the CDR3 is TGTGCCAGCAGTTCCCCAGGGACAGAACTTGGCCCAGATACGCAGTATTTT. The chain recombines TRBV28 with TRBJ2-3; TRBD1 agrees at 7 bases. The CDR3 is 17 amino acids. Germline V gives CDR1 MDHEN, CDR2 SYDVKM. J was trimmed by 4 bases and V by 4 bases; bases with no gene match: 14.

This rearrangement joins TRBV14 to TRBJ1-2, with D possibly TRBD1 on 6 matching bases. CDR1 is SGHDN and CDR2 is FVKESK in the germline V gene. The germline V and J ends were trimmed by 3 bases and 5 bases, with 7 bases remaining between them. The CDR3 covers 12 residues. DNA of the CDR3: TGTGCCAGCAGCCAGGACAGTTATGGCTACACCTTC. Translation gives CASSQDSYGYTF.

The J gene is TRBJ2-7, the V gene TRBV6-1; no firm D call. Trimming took 4 bases from V and 2 from J, leaving 15 bases between them. The CDR3 runs 15 residues. Germline V CDR1 and CDR2: MNHNS, SASEGT. CDR3 in amino acids: CASSVFIGETYEQYF. DNA of the CDR3: TGTGCCAGCAGTGTCTTTATTGGGGAAACCTACGAGCAGTACTTC.

This sequence joins TRBV25-1 and TRBJ1-5; 7 bases are a match to TRBD1. CDR1 and CDR2 (germline): MGHDK, SYGVNS. Trimming took 6 bases from V and 2 from J; bases not matched to a gene: 7. This CDR3 comprises 15 residues. Here the CDR3 DNA reads TGTGCCAGCAGCAAACAGGGGAAGGGCAATCAGCCCCAGCATTTT. Translation gives CASSKQGKGNQPQHF.

The gene calls are TRBV4-1 and TRBJ1-5; 7 nucleotides line up with TRBD1. The germline V gene has CDR1 MGHRA and CDR2 YSYEKL. J lost 0 bases, V lost 4 bases, and 6 bases had no gene match. This CDR3 spans 16 amino acids. The CDR3, as DNA: TGCGCCAGCAGCCTTCAGGGGGACTTTAGCAATCAGCCCCAGCATTTT. Protein sequence: CASSLQGDFSNQPQHF.

The chain is built from TRBV6-5 and TRBJ1-3; tentative D call: TRBD1 (6 bases). Germline V gene sequence: CDR1 MNHEY, CDR2 SVGAGI. The CDR3 totals 14 residues. CDR3 loop: CSTARGGPGNTIYF. The CDR3 DNA reads TGTTCTACGGCCCGAGGGGGACCTGGAAACACCATATATTTT.

The chain couples TRBV7-2 to TRBJ2-7; TRBD2 agrees at 8 bases. The germline CDR1 and CDR2 sequences are SGHTA and FQGNSA. This CDR3 is 14 amino acids long. The V segment lost 2 bases and the J segment 4 bases; nucleotides outside the gene matches: 4. This CDR3 reads CASSLNGGGYEQYF. For the CDR3, the DNA is TGTGCCAGCAGCTTAAATGGCGGGGGGTACGAGCAGTACTTC. Full variable domain (outside the CDR3, taken from reference TRBV7-2 and TRBJ2-7): GAGVSQSPSNKVTEKGKDVELRCDPISGHTALYWYRQSLGQGLEFLIYFQGNSAPDKSGLPSDRFSAERTGGSVSTLTIQRTQQEDSAVYLCASSLNGGGYEQYFGPGTRLTVT.

V usage is TRBV7-9 and J usage is TRBJ2-3, with 7 bases that match TRBD2. CDR3 length: 15 amino acids. With V trimmed by 2 bases and J by 4 bases, 6 bases remained unmatched. The germline V gene encodes CDR1 SEHNR and CDR2 FQNEAQ (reference sequence). CDR3 in DNA: TGTGCCAGCAGCTTACTCGGACTAGTGGCAGATACGCAGTATTTT. Translated, it gives CASSLLGLVADTQYF.